These 15 T cell receptor beta chains originate from one sample sequenced in a study of cytomegalovirus exposure and HLA in healthy donors. 13 Jbeta primers and 60 Vbeta primers were used for the PCR. Using immunoSEQ multiplex PCR, the repertoire was profiled, and TCRdb retains in-frame clones only, with some absent. Among roughly 190,000 clones listed, approximately 83% were seen once. Input material: PBMCs. These receptors were collected from a woman aged 45-65 years in good health and CMV-seropositive.

The gene calls are TRBV7-9 and TRBJ2-5, with 7 nucleotides matching TRBD1. This CDR3 has 15 amino acids. Trimming removed 4 bases from V and 1 base from J; junction bases left unmatched: 6. CDR1 SEHNR and CDR2 FQNEAQ come from the germline V gene (reference sequence). DNA of the CDR3: TGTGCCAGCAGCTGGGACGGACAGGCCCAAGAGACCCAGTACTTC. Its translation: CASSWDGQAQETQYF.

The rearrangement joins TRBV10-3 to TRBJ2-5, with 7 bases that match TRBD2. The CDR3 length is 14 residues. Germline loops: CDR1 ENHRY, CDR2 SYGVKD. V trimming: 3 bases; J trimming: 7 bases; junction bases outside the gene matches: 8. CDR3 region: CAISDWEGTGTQYF. DNA for the CDR3: TGTGCCATCAGTGATTGGGAGGGGACCGGGACCCAGTACTTC.

The gene calls are TRBV7-2 and TRBJ2-1, with a weak D call TRBD2 (5 bases). CDR1 and CDR2 (germline): SGHTA, FQGNSA. Trimming shortened V by 5 bases and J by 11 bases, and 16 bases separated the two germline ends. CDR3 length: 13 residues. The CDR3 coding sequence is TGTGCCAGCAGCCGCCCCCCGGGAACCCAGCAGTTCTTC. Encoded protein: CASSRPPGTQQFF. Combining the CDR3 with reference TRBV7-2 and TRBJ2-1 gives the whole variable domain GAGVSQSPSNKVTEKGKDVELRCDPISGHTALYWYRQSLGQGLEFLIYFQGNSAPDKSGLPSDRFSAERTGGSVSTLTIQRTQQEDSAVYLCASSRPPGTQQFFGPGTRLTVL.

V is TRBV14 and J is TRBJ2-3; 7 bases agree with TRBD2. The junction had 3 bases not matched to a gene; V was cut back by 2 bases and J by 4 bases. The CDR3 has 14 amino acids. Germline V gives CDR1 SGHDN, CDR2 FVKESK. CDR3 in DNA: TGTGCCAGCAGCCAAACCGGGAGGCCAGATACGCAGTATTTT. Residues: CASSQTGRPDTQYF.

This sequence joins TRBV18 and TRBJ1-1, with D perhaps TRBD1 (6 bases). The CDR3 covers 14 residues. Germline-derived CDR1 and CDR2 are KGHSH and LQKENI. V was clipped by 3 bases and J by 0 bases, with 8 bases between them. The CDR3 DNA reads as TGTGCCAGCTCACCGCAGGGGCTGAACACTGAAGCTTTCTTT. Translation gives CASSPQGLNTEAFF.

V usage is TRBV19 and J usage is TRBJ1-2; tentative D call: TRBD1 (5 bases). V was shortened by 4 bases and J by 2 bases, with 11 bases between the two germline ends. The CDR3 covers 14 residues. Germline loops: CDR1 LNHDA, CDR2 SQIVND (reference sequence). The CDR3 region has the DNA TGTGCCAGTAGTACACAGGTCACCAACTATGGCTACACCTTC. Residues: CASSTQVTNYGYTF.

V usage is TRBV5-1 and J usage is TRBJ1-2, with 7 bases lining up with TRBD1. V trimming: 0 bases; J trimming: 4 bases; junction bases outside the gene matches: 12. The CDR3 contains 17 residues. Per germline, CDR1 SGHRS and CDR2 YFSETQ. CDR3 amino acids: CASSLGKLGRGAYGYTF. The CDR3 DNA follows: TGCGCCAGCAGCTTGGGAAAATTAGGCAGGGGGGCCTATGGCTACACCTTC.

The V call is TRBV4-2, the J call TRBJ1-5; the match to TRBD1 covers 10 bases. After removal of 4 bases from V and 2 bases from J, the junction contained 5 bases not matched to a gene. Germline values: CDR1 LGHNA, CDR2 YNFKEQ. The CDR3 has 16 amino acids. The CDR3 region has the DNA TGTGCCAGCAGCCCCGGGACAGGGGTCGGCAATCAGCCCCAGCATTTT. This codes for CASSPGTGVGNQPQHF.

This clone came up once. This chain uses TRBV5-1 with TRBJ2-7; D remains ambiguous. Trimming pared 0 bases from V and 1 base from J, leaving 20 bases between. The CDR3 loop spans 18 amino acids. Germline values: CDR1 SGHRS, CDR2 YFSETQ. CDR3: CASSLGAPSGLPSYEQYF. For the CDR3, the DNA is TGCGCCAGCAGCTTGGGCGCTCCCTCGGGTCTCCCTTCCTACGAGCAGTACTTC.

The chain couples TRBV29-1 to TRBJ2-5, with D possibly being TRBD1 (5 bases). The J call may be wrong; the DNA end is better matched by TRBJ2-7. Germline CDR1 is SQVTM and CDR2 is ANQGSEA. The CDR3 is 13 amino acids. The CDR3: CSVEVQGPGEQYF. CDR3 DNA sequence: TGCAGCGTTGAAGTTCAGGGCCCAGGCGAGCAGTACTTC.

The rearrangement joins TRBV15 to TRBJ2-1; 8 positions agree with TRBD2. CDR3 length equals 16 residues. Trimming at V came to 4 bases and at J to 0 bases, leaving 5 bases not matched to a gene. CDR1 LNHNV and CDR2 YYDKDF come from the germline V gene (reference sequence). This CDR3 is CATSIGSGSSYNEQFF. In DNA form, the CDR3 reads TGTGCCACCAGCATAGGAAGCGGGAGCTCCTACAATGAGCAGTTCTTC.

The gene calls are TRBV5-4 and TRBJ2-1; TRBD2 matches 14 bases. V lost 5 bases to trimming and J lost 7 bases; unmatched junction nucleotides: 5. Germline V CDR1 and CDR2: SGHNT, YYREEE (reference sequence). CDR3 size: 15 residues. The CDR3 region has the DNA TGTGCCAGCAGTTCGACTAGCGGGGGGGATAATGAGCAGTTCTTC. It yields the protein CASSSTSGGDNEQFF.

The chain links TRBV18 to TRBJ1-2; the D is unclear. This CDR3 contains 14 residues. Germline V gene lookup returns CDR1 KGHSH and CDR2 LQKENI. Trimming took 3 bases from V and 1 from J, leaving 9 bases between them. Written as DNA, the CDR3 is TGTGCCAGCTCACCTCCTGCAGATAACTATGGCTACACCTTC. It translates to CASSPPADNYGYTF.

This clone was observed a single time. This sequence joins TRBV25-1 and TRBJ1-5, with 7 bases aligning to TRBD1. Unmatched junction bases numbered 4, after V lost 5 bases and J lost 3 bases. Germline V gene sequence: CDR1 MGHDK, CDR2 SYGVNS. CDR3 size: 14 residues. The CDR3 DNA reads TGTGCCAGCAGTTGGGGGACAGACAATCAGCCCCAGCATTTT. Translation: CASSWGTDNQPQHF.

The J gene is TRBJ1-3, the V gene TRBV7-9, with 7 bases identical to TRBD1. This CDR3 has 18 amino acids. V lost 6 bases to trimming and J lost 1 base; unmatched junction nucleotides: 15. Germline CDR1 and CDR2: SEHNR and FQNEAQ (reference sequence). In DNA, the CDR3 is TGTGCCAGCAGTGCGGCAGGGGGAATTCCCCGATCTGGAAACACCATATATTTT. It yields the protein CASSAAGGIPRSGNTIYF.